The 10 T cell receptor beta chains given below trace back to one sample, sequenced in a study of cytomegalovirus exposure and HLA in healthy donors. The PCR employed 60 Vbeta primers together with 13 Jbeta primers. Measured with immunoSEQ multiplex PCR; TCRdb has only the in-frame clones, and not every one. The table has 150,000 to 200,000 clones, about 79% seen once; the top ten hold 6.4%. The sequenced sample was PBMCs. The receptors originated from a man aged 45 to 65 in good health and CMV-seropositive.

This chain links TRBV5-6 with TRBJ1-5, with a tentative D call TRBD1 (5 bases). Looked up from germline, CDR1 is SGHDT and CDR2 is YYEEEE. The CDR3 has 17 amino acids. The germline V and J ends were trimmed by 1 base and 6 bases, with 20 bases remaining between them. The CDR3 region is CASSLKSRPGGGQPQHF. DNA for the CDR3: TGTGCCAGCAGCTTGAAAAGTAGGCCCGGGGGAGGTCAGCCCCAGCATTTT.

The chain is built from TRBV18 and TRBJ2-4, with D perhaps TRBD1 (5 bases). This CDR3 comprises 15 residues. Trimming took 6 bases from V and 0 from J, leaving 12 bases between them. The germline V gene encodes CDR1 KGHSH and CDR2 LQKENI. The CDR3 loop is CASSPPTAAKNIQYF. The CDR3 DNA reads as TGTGCCAGCTCCCCCCCGACAGCAGCCAAAAACATTCAGTACTTC.

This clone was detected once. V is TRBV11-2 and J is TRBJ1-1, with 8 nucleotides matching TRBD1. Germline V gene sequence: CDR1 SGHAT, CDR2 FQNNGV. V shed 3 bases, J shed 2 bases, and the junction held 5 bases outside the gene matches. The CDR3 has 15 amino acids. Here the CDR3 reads CASSLRTGLNTEAFF. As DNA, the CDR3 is TGTGCCAGCAGCTTGAGGACAGGGTTAAACACTGAAGCTTTCTTT.

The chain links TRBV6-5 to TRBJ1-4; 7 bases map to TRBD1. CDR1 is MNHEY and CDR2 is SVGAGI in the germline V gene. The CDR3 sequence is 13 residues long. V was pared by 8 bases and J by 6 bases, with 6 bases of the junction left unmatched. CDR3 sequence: CASRQGGDEKLFF. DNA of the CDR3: TGTGCCAGCCGACAGGGTGGGGATGAAAAACTGTTTTTT.

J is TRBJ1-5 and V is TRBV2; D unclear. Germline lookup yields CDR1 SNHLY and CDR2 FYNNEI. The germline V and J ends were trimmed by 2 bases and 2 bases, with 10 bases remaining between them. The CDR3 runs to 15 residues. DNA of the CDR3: TGTGCCAGCAGTGAAACAAGCGTAGGCAATCAGCCCCAGCATTTT. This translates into CASSETSVGNQPQHF.

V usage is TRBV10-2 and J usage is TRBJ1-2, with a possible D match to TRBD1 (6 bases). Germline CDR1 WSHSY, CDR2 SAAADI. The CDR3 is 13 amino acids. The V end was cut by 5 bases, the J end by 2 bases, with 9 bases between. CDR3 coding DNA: TGCGCCAGCAGTCCGCAGGGGAACTATGGCTACACCTTC. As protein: CASSPQGNYGYTF.

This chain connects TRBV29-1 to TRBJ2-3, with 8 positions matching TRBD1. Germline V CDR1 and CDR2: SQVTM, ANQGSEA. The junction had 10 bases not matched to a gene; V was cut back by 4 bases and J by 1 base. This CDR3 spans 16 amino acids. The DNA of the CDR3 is TGCAGCGTTGGTCACGGCGGGACAGGTCGCACAGATACGCAGTATTTT. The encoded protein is CSVGHGGTGRTDTQYF.

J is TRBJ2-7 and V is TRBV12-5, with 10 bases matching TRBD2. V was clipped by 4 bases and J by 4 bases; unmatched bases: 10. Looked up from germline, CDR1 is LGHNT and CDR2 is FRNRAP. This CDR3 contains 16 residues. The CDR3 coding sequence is TGTGCTAGTGGTTCCCGGTGGGAGCGGGGGGGTTACGAGCAGTACTTC. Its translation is CASGSRWERGGYEQYF.

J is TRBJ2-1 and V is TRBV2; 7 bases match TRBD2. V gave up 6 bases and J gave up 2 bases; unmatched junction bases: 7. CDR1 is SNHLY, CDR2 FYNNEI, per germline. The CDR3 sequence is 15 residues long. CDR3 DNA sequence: TGTGCCAGCAGAGATGCGGCGGGGGCCTACAATGAGCAGTTCTTC. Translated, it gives CASRDAAGAYNEQFF.

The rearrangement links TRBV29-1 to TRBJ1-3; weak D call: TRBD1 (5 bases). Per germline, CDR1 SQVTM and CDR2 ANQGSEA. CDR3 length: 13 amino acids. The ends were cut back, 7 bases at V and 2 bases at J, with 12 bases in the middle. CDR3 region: CSALQGAGNTIYF. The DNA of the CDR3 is TGCAGCGCCCTCCAGGGCGCTGGAAACACCATATATTTT.